This T cell receptor beta chain was documented in a study of patients and donors after allogeneic stem cell transplantation. This CDR3 region has 14 residues. CDR1 and CDR2 (germline): MNHNY, SVGAGI (reference sequence). V gave up 6 bases and J gave up 2 bases, with 14 bases separating them. This clonotype has a handful of counts. TCRdb re-derived calls from the RT-PCR reads in MiXCR, one entry per CDR3 protein. Counted here are about 110,000 distinct CDR3 sequences, roughly 35% occurring once; the ten biggest clones make up around 30%. Sequenced: blood, either unsorted or a sorted T cell fraction (not recorded which). The J gene is TRBJ2-7, the V gene TRBV6-6; D uncertain. The source is a human donor who was either an allogeneic HSCT recipient or a stem cell or donor lymphocyte infusion donor (not recorded which). It is not recorded whose cells these are; they may come from a transplant donor. CDR3 coding DNA: TGTGCCAGCAGCCAGCACATCGGACCCTACGAGCAGTACTTC. This codes for CASSQHIGPYEQYF.